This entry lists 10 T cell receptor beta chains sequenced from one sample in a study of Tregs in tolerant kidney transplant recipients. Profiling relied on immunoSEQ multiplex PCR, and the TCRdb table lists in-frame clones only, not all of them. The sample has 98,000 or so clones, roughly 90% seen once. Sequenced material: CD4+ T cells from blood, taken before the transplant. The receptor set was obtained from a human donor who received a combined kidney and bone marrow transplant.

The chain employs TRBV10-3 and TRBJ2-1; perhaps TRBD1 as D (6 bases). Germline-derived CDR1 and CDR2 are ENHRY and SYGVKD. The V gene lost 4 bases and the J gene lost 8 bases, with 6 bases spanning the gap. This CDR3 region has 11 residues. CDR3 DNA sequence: TGTGCCATCAGTGCAGGGGATGAGCAGTTCTTC. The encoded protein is CAISAGDEQFF.

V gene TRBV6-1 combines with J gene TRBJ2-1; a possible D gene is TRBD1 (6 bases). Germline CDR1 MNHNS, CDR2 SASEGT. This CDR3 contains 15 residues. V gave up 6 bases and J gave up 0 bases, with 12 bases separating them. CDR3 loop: CASRAGASSYNEQFF. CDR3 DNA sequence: TGTGCCAGCAGGGCAGGGGCTTCCTCCTACAATGAGCAGTTCTTC.

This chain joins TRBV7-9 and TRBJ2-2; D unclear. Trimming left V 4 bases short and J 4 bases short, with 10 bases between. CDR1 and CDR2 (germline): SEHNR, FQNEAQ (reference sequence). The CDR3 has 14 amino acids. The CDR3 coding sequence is TGTGCCAGCAGCTCGGGTCGGTCCACCGGGGAGCTGTTTTTT. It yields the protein CASSSGRSTGELFF.

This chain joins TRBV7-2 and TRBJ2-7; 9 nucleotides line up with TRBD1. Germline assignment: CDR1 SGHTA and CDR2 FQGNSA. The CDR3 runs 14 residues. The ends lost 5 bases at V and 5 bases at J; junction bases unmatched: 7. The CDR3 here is CASSIQQGADEQYF. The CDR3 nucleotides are TGTGCCAGCAGCATACAACAGGGGGCGGACGAGCAGTACTTC.

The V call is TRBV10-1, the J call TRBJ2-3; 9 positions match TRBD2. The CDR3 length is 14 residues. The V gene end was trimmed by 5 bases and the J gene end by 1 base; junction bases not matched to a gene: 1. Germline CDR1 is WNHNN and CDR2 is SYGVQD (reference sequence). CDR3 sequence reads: CASSRTSGTDTQYF. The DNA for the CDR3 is TGCGCCAGCAGTCGGACTAGCGGCACAGATACGCAGTATTTT.

The CDR3 spells CASSPRQGRITGELFF. DNA for the CDR3: TGTGCCAGCAGCCCCCGACAGGGAAGAATCACCGGGGAGCTGTTTTTT. This chain uses TRBV11-2 with TRBJ2-2; 7 positions match TRBD1. Per the germline V gene, CDR1 is SGHAT and CDR2 is FQNNGV. With 5 bases clipped from V and 4 bases from J, the junction kept 10 bases outside the gene matches. The CDR3 consists of 16 residues.

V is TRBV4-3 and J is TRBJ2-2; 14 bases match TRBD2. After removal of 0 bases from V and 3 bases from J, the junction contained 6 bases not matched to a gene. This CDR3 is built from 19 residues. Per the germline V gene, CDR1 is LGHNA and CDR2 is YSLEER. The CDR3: CASSQDPGLAGGHTGELFF. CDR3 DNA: TGCGCCAGCAGCCAAGATCCCGGACTAGCGGGAGGCCACACCGGGGAGCTGTTTTTT.

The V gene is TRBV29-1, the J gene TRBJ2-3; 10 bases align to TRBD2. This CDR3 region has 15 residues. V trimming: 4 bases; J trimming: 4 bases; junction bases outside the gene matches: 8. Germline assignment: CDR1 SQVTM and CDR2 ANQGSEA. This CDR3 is CSVVAGGESPDTQYF. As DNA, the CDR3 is TGCAGCGTTGTAGCGGGAGGAGAAAGTCCAGATACGCAGTATTTT.

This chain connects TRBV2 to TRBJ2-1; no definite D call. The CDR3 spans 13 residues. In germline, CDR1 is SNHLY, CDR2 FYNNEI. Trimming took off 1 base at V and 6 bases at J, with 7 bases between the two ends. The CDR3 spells CASSEGLGNEQFF. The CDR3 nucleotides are TGTGCCAGCAGTGAAGGACTGGGCAATGAGCAGTTCTTC.

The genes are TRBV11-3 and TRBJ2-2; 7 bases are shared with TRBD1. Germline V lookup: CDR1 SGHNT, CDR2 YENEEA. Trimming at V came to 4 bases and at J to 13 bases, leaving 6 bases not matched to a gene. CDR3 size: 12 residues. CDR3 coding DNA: TGTGCCAGCAGCTCTACAGGGGTCAGGCTGTTTTTT. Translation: CASSSTGVRLFF.